This T cell receptor (beta chain) was recovered during a study of T-cell memory formation after mild COVID-19. Regarding the study as a whole: Within pre-infection memory, some responding clones were found, suggesting cross-reactive memory joined. The study found contracting CD4+ clones mainly in CM and EM and contracting CD8+ clones in EMRA.

One entry per CDR3 protein results from TCRdb running MiXCR on the 5' RACE reads. The sample comprises roughly 280,000 distinct CDR3 sequences, 15% to 20% of which are singletons, and about a fifth rests with the top ten. CDR3 length equals 12 residues. Germline-derived CDR1 and CDR2 are LGHDT and YNNKEL (reference sequence). The V gene lost 0 bases and the J gene lost 14 bases, with 13 bases spanning the gap. The table lists this clonotype with a few counts. The antigen remains unidentified. The genes are TRBV3-1 and TRBJ1-2, with D maybe TRBD1 (5 bases). Sequencing used PBMCs or a T cell subset sorted from them (not recorded which). The sequence came from a man aged 18 to 30 who had mild COVID-19 (a few samples of this study predate the infection). Cell type and time point are not known. In DNA, the CDR3 is TGTGCCAGCAGCCAAGACCTTTTGGGGGTTACCTTC. Amino acid sequence: CASSQDLLGVTF.